Sequencing of this TCR beta chain was carried out in a study of cytomegalovirus exposure and HLA in healthy donors. Study results and limitations: In presence/absence analyses, roughly uniform sequencing depth across donors was assumed. Later work found that TCR association rates differed between HLA loci; DRB1 had the most and HLA-C the fewest.

13 Jbeta primers and 60 Vbeta primers were used for the PCR. Per the study methods: Approximately 83 million unique TCR beta chains, roughly 11 million shared, were counted in a later analysis. Assay used: immunoSEQ multiplex PCR; TCRdb lists only in-frame clones, some missing. That table supplies the V and J calls and clone size; D and trimming were determined from the DNA. The sample consists of about 110,000 clones, 70% of them appearing once. Per germline, CDR1 SGHNT and CDR2 YYREEE (reference sequence). V was pared by 1 base and J by 5 bases, with 11 bases of the junction left unmatched. CDR3 length: 17 residues. This clone was counted only a few times. Its antigen is as yet unknown.

The V call is TRBV5-4, the J call TRBJ1-4; 7 nucleotides agree with TRBD1. The receptor comes from a man between 25 and 39 years old in good health and CMV-seropositive. Sequencing was carried out using PBMCs. CDR3 loop: CASSLKLSGQLNEKLFF. CDR3 nucleotide sequence: TGTGCCAGCAGCTTGAAGCTTTCGGGACAGCTAAATGAAAAACTGTTTTTT.